This is a list of T cell receptor beta chains from one sample in a study of OX40 agonist ivuxolimab in advanced cancers. Sequencing was performed with immunoSEQ multiplex PCR; in TCRdb, only in-frame clones are kept and a portion is missing. The data contain around 80,000 clones, 85% to 95% of them singletons. This sample comprised CD4+ or CD8+ T cells sorted from blood, obtained in a trial of the OX40 agonist ivuxolimab. The receptors originated from an adult with an advanced solid tumor such as melanoma, head and neck, liver or kidney cancer. The CDR3 runs from the conserved cysteine through the conserved F or W. D genes are given only for firm matches. Some rows mark clone size as missing; the rest say once, few, many or name a class of expanded clone.

DNA,CDR3,J,size,V,D
TGTGCCAGCAGCTTAACGGGTGGTAATACGCAGTATTTT,CASSLTGGNTQYF,TRBJ2-3,.,TRBV7-3,.
TGTGCCAGCACCCCCCCCACGGGGCCGACCTTC,CASTPPTGPTF,TRBJ1-2,.,TRBV11-3,.
TGTGCCTGTGGCGTCAGACAGCCCCAGCATTTT,CACGVRQPQHF,TRBJ1-5,.,TRBV28,.
TGCGCCAGCAGCTTGGGAACGGGACTAGCGGGCCCAGAGCAAGAGACCCAGTACTTC,CASSLGTGLAGPEQETQYF,TRBJ2-5,.,TRBV5-1,TRBD2
TGTGCCAGCAGCGGTTACAGGGGGACTGAAGCTTTCTTT,CASSGYRGTEAFF,TRBJ1-1,few,TRBV9,TRBD1
TGCGCCAGCACCCATACCTCCGGTACGCAGTATTTT,CASTHTSGTQYF,TRBJ2-3,.,TRBV4-1,.
TGTGCCACCAGCAGAGATGGGGGCGGTTACGAGCAGTACTTC,CATSRDGGGYEQYF,TRBJ2-7,.,TRBV15,.
TGTGCCAGTAGTATAAATGGGCCAGGGGGCTTGGAGCAGTACTTC,CASSINGPGGLEQYF,TRBJ2-7,.,TRBV19,TRBD1
TGTGCCAGCAGCTTAGTGGACAGGGAGGCTGACTATAATTCACCCCTCCACTTT,CASSLVDREADYNSPLHF,TRBJ1-6,once,TRBV7-6,TRBD1
TGTGCCAGCAGCTTCGACAGGGGGTTCTACGAGCAGTACTTC,CASSFDRGFYEQYF,TRBJ2-7,.,TRBV5-6,TRBD1
TGCGCCAGCAGCCAAGAAAGAAGTATGAACACTGAAGCTTTCTTT,CASSQERSMNTEAFF,TRBJ1-1,once,TRBV4-3,.
TGTGCCAGCAGTTACAGTCTCTCTGGGGCCAACGTCCTGACTTTC,CASSYSLSGANVLTF,TRBJ2-6,.,TRBV6-5,.
TGTGCCAGCAGCTTCCCTCCCTCCGGGGCGAACACAGATACGCAGTATTTT,CASSFPPSGANTDTQYF,TRBJ2-3,.,TRBV7-9,.
TGCGCCAGCAGCCAGGGGGGGCAGGGAGCGGGCGAAAAACTGTTTTTT,CASSQGGQGAGEKLFF,TRBJ1-4,.,TRBV4-1,.
TGTGCCAGCAGCGTCAGCCCCCAGGGGGCCTACGAGCAGTACTTC,CASSVSPQGAYEQYF,TRBJ2-7,.,TRBV6-5,TRBD1
TGTGCCAGCAGTTCCTACAAGTATGGCTACACCTTC,CASSSYKYGYTF,TRBJ1-2,.,TRBV6-5,.
TGCGCCAGCAGCCAAGAATTAGCTTCGGGGTGGCCTGAAGCTTTCTTT,CASSQELASGWPEAFF,TRBJ1-1,.,TRBV4-1,.
TGCAGCGTTGAGGGGTCAACTAGCGGGAGTGCCGGGGAGCTGTTTTTT,CSVEGSTSGSAGELFF,TRBJ2-2,.,TRBV29-1,TRBD2
TGTGCCAGCAGCCCGGCCGGGGTGAGCGGGTACAACATTCAGTACTTC,CASSPAGVSGYNIQYF,TRBJ2-4,.,TRBV5-6,.
TGTGCCAGCAGTCCGAAGGACAGAGCTGTTGAGACCCAGTACTTC,CASSPKDRAVETQYF,TRBJ2-5,.,TRBV27,.
TGTGCCAGCAGCGCGCCTAGCGGGAGGGCCCTGTATGAGCAGTTCTTC,CASSAPSGRALYEQFF,TRBJ2-1,.,TRBV7-9,TRBD2
TGCGCCAGCAGCTTCTCTCCAGGGGACCAAGAGACCCAGTACTTC,CASSFSPGDQETQYF,TRBJ2-5,.,TRBV5-1,.
TGTGCCAGCAGTGATGGACAGGGACCTGCCACAGATACGCAGTATTTT,CASSDGQGPATDTQYF,TRBJ2-3,once,TRBV2,TRBD1
TGTGCTAGTGGTTTGGTACTTACAGACGGGGAAGATACGCAGTATTTT,CASGLVLTDGEDTQYF,TRBJ2-3,.,TRBV12-5,.
TGTGCCAGCAGCTCCCCCTTCCCTACCGGGACAGGGGCCAATGAGCAGTTCTTC,CASSSPFPTGTGANEQFF,TRBJ2-1,.,TRBV7-9,TRBD1
TGTGCCAGCAGTGGACTAGCCTCGGCAGATACGCAGTATTTT,CASSGLASADTQYF,TRBJ2-3,once,TRBV27,TRBD2
TGCGCCAGCAGCCAAGATCGTTGGCAGAACCTTAATGAGCAGTTCTTC,CASSQDRWQNLNEQFF,TRBJ2-1,.,TRBV4-3,.
TGTGCCAGCAGTCGCGATCCTGTTTACAATGAGCAGTTCTTC,CASSRDPVYNEQFF,TRBJ2-1,.,TRBV27,.
TGCAGCGTTGAAGATCGGAGGGGGTACACTGAAGCTTTCTTT,CSVEDRRGYTEAFF,TRBJ1-1,.,TRBV29-1,.
TGTGCCAGCAGCCTAGGGACTTACACCGGGGAGCTGTTTTTT,CASSLGTYTGELFF,TRBJ2-2,.,TRBV11-2,.
TGTGCCAGCAGCGTAGGGGGCACGGATTCGAGCACAGATACGCAGTATTTT,CASSVGGTDSSTDTQYF,TRBJ2-3,.,TRBV9,.
TGCGCCAGCAGCCAAGATGATTGGGATTCCTACGAGCAGTACTTC,CASSQDDWDSYEQYF,TRBJ2-7,.,TRBV4-1,.
TGTGCCAGCAGCTTCGAGGGGACTTACAATGAGCAGTTCTTC,CASSFEGTYNEQFF,TRBJ2-1,.,TRBV7-3,.
TGTGCCATCAGTGCCGGGACCCAAGGGGGAAACGAGCAGTTCTTC,CAISAGTQGGNEQFF,TRBJ2-1,.,TRBV10-3,.
TGTGCCAGCAGTCCACAGGGGACAAATCAGCCCCAGCATTTT,CASSPQGTNQPQHF,TRBJ1-5,.,TRBV6-5,TRBD1
TGTGCCAGCAGTTATACGGACAGGCTGAACACCGGGGAGCTGTTTTTT,CASSYTDRLNTGELFF,TRBJ2-2,.,TRBV28,TRBD1
TGTGCCACCAGCAGAGATACCAGGGTACGGGGCTACACCTTC,CATSRDTRVRGYTF,TRBJ1-2,once,TRBV15,.
TGCGCCAGCAGCTACCACTTCAGGGGGTCGAACACTGAAGCTTTCTTT,CASSYHFRGSNTEAFF,TRBJ1-1,.,TRBV4-1,TRBD1
TGTGCTAGTGGCTCCCCGGTGACTAACTATGGCTACACCTTC,CASGSPVTNYGYTF,TRBJ1-2,.,TRBV12-5,.
TGTGCCAGCAGCTTAGGGACAGGGGGTTGGAACGAGCAGTACTTC,CASSLGTGGWNEQYF,TRBJ2-7,.,TRBV7-9,TRBD1
TGTGCCAGCAGCCTAGCGGGGGGGACCACAGATACGCAGTATTTT,CASSLAGGTTDTQYF,TRBJ2-3,.,TRBV7-6,TRBD2
TGTGCCAGCAGTGACTCGCGGGGGGGTTACAATGAGCAGTTCTTC,CASSDSRGGYNEQFF,TRBJ2-1,once,TRBV6-4,TRBD2
TGTGCCAGCAGACCCTCGACCGGGGAGCTGTTTTTT,CASRPSTGELFF,TRBJ2-2,once,TRBV11-3,.
TGTGCCACCAGCAGAGATCGGGGGCCGGGGGTGGATGGCTACACCTTC,CATSRDRGPGVDGYTF,TRBJ1-2,.,TRBV15,.
TGTGCCAGCAGCGAGCGACTAGCGGGAGGCACCGGGGAGCTGTTTTTT,CASSERLAGGTGELFF,TRBJ2-2,few,TRBV13,TRBD2
TGTGCCACCGGCTGGACGATCTCCGGAGGGACCCAGTACTTC,CATGWTISGGTQYF,TRBJ2-5,.,TRBV15,.
TGTGCCAGCAGCCTCATAGGACAGGGCCGGTCCTACGAGCAGTACTTC,CASSLIGQGRSYEQYF,TRBJ2-7,once,TRBV4-2,TRBD1
TGTGCCAGCAGTAAAGGACAGGGAGGTCAGCCCCAGCATTTT,CASSKGQGGQPQHF,TRBJ1-5,.,TRBV27,TRBD1
TGTGCCAGCAGTTCGATCAGGACGGCGCGGGGATACAATGAGCAGTTCTTC,CASSSIRTARGYNEQFF,TRBJ2-1,.,TRBV28,.
TGCGCCAGCAGCCAAGATCGTTTTGGAGGTTTCTACAATGAGCAGTTCTTC,CASSQDRFGGFYNEQFF,TRBJ2-1,.,TRBV4-3,.
TGCAGCGCCTCCGGGGGGGGGCATCAGCCCCAGCATTTT,CSASGGGHQPQHF,TRBJ1-5,.,TRBV29-1,.
TGTGCCAGCAGCGGGGGACAGGGGGTCGCCAAAAACATTCAGTACTTC,CASSGGQGVAKNIQYF,TRBJ2-4,.,TRBV5-4,TRBD1
TGTGCCAGCAGCTCTTGGGCAGGGCTAGGAAACACCATATATTTT,CASSSWAGLGNTIYF,TRBJ1-3,.,TRBV5-5,.
TGTGCCAGCAGCGGCCGGGACCAAGTCCACGAGCAGTACTTC,CASSGRDQVHEQYF,TRBJ2-7,.,TRBV7-8,.
TGTGCCAGCAGCACGAGACTAGCGGGGGAGAAAGAGACCCAGTACTTC,CASSTRLAGEKETQYF,TRBJ2-5,.,TRBV7-9,TRBD2